The clone carrying this TCR beta chain has a handful of counts. The antigen remains undetermined. The germline V gene encodes CDR1 DFQATT and CDR2 SNEGSKA (reference sequence). The CDR3 is 13 amino acids. Trimming cost V 6 bases and J 9 bases, with 18 bases left between them. This record comes from a study of T cells after yellow fever vaccination. Overall study context: Some fractions had low cell numbers, and these were prepared with SMART-Seq v4 Ultra Low Input. Study findings and constraints: Booster samples showed a return of most primary-vaccination clones (roughly 96% CD4, over 70% CD8). Overall, a small share of clonotypes was seen in both CD4 and CD8 compartments.

Generation of TCR cDNA used 5'RACE template switching (which added a universal primer site and UMIs). One entry per CDR3 protein, called by TCRdb with MiXCR from the 5' RACE reads. This sample has 200,000 to 300,000 distinct CDR3 sequences, with 13% found just once. The TCR sequence derives from a man aged 25 to 45 who received the YFV17D yellow fever vaccine. The chain is built from TRBV20-1 and TRBJ2-4, with a weak D call TRBD2 (5 bases). The sequences come from CD4+ T cells sorted from PBMCs, collected 45 days after the yellow fever booster vaccination. In DNA form, the CDR3 reads TGCAGTGCCTACGGACTCCATCGGAGCATTCAGTACTTC. It codes for CSAYGLHRSIQYF.